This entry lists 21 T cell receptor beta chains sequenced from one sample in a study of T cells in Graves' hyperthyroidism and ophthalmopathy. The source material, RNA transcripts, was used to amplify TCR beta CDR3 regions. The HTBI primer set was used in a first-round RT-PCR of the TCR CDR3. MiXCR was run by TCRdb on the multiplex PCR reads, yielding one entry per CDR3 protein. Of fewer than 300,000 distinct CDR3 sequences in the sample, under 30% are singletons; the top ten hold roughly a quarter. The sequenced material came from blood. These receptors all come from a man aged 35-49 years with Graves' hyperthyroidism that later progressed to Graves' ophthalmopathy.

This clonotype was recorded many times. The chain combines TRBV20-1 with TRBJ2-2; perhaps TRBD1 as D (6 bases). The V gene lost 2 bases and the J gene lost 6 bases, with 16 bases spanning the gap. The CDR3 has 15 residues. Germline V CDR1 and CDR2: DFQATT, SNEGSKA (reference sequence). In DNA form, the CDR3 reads TGCAGTGCTAGACCGCGGTGGTGGGGGCCCGGGGAGCTGTTTTTT. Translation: CSARPRWWGPGELFF.

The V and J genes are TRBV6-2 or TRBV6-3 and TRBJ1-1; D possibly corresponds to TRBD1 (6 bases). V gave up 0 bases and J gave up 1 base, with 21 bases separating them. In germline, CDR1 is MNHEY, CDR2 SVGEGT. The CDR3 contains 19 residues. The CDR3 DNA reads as TGTGCCAGCAGTTACTCGAGTACCCCCGACAGGTTTGGGAACACTGAAGCTTTCTTT. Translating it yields CASSYSSTPDRFGNTEAFF.

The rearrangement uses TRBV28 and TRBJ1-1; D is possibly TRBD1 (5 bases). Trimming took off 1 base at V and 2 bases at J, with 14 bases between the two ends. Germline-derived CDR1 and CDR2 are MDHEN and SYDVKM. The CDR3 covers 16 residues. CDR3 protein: CASSLFRGPDNTEAFF. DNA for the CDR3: TGTGCCAGCAGTTTATTCCGGGGCCCTGACAACACTGAAGCTTTCTTT.

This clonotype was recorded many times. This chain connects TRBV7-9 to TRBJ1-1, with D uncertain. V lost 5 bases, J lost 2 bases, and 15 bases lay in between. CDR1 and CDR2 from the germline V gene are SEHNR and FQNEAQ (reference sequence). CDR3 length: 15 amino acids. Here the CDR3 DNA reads TGTGCCAGCAGCCCCTACACAGAGATTAACACTGAAGCTTTCTTT. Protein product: CASSPYTEINTEAFF.

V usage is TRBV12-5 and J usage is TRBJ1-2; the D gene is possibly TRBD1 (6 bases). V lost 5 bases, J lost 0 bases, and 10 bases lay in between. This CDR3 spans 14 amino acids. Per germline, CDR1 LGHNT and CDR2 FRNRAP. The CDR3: CASGRQGTNYGYTF. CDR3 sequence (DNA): TGTGCTAGTGGTCGGCAGGGGACTAACTATGGCTACACCTTC.

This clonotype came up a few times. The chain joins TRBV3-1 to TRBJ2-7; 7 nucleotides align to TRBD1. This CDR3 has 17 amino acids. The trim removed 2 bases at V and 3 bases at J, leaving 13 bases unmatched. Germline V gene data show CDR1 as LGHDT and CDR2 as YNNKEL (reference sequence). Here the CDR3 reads CASSQSHWDREFYEQYF. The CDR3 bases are TGTGCCAGCAGCCAATCCCATTGGGACAGAGAGTTCTACGAGCAGTACTTC.

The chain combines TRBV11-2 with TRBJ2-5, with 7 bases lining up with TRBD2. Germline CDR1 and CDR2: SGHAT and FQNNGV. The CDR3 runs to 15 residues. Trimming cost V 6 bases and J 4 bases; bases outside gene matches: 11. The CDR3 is CASSTIAGEGETQYF. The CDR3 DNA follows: TGTGCCAGCAGTACTATTGCGGGAGAAGGAGAGACCCAGTACTTC.

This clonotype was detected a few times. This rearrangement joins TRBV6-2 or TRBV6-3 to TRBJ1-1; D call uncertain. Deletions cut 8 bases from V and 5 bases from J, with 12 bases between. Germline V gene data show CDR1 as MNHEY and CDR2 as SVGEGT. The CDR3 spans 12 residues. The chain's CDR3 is CASGSVRTEAFF. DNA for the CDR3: TGTGCCAGCGGGTCCGTTCGGACTGAAGCTTTCTTT.

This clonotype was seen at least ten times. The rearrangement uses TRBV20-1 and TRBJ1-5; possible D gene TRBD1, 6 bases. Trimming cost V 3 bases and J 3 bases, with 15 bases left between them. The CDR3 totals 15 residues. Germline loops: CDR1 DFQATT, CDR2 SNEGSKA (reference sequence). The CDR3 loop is CSARAGRGLNQPQHF. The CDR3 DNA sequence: TGCAGTGCTAGGGCTGGCAGGGGCCTCAATCAGCCCCAGCATTTT.

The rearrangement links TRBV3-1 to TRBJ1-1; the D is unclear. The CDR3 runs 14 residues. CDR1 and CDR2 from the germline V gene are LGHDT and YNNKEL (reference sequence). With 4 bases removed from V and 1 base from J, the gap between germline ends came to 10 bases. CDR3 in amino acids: CASSPIGTNTEAFF. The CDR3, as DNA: TGTGCCAGCAGCCCCATAGGAACGAACACTGAAGCTTTCTTT.

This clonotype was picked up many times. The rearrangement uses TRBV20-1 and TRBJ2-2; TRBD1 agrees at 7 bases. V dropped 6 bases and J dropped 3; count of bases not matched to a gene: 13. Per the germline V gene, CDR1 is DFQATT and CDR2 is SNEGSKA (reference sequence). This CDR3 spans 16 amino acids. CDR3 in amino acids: CSAKPWEGGYTGELFF. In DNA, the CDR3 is TGCAGTGCCAAACCTTGGGAAGGGGGCTACACCGGGGAGCTGTTTTTT.

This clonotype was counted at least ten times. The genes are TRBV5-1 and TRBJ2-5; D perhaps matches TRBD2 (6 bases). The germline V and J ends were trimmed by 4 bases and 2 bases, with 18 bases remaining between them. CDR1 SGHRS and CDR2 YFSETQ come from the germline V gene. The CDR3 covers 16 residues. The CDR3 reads CASSGESRDLQETQYF. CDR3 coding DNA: TGCGCCAGCAGCGGGGAGTCCAGGGACTTACAAGAGACCCAGTACTTC.

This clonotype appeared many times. The CDR3 bases are TGTGCCATCGGACCTGACGGCCTACAGTACTTC. Translation: CAIGPDGLQYF. The chain uses TRBV10-3 and TRBJ2-7; D remains ambiguous. Germline CDR1 and CDR2: ENHRY and SYGVKD. This CDR3 is built from 11 residues. The V end was cut by 8 bases, the J end by 10 bases, with 15 bases between.

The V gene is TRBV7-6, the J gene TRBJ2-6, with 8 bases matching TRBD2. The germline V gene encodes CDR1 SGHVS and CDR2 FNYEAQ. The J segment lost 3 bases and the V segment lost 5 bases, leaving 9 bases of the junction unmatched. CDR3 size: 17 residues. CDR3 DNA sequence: TGTGCCAGCAGCGCAACCGGGACTAGATATGGGGCCAACGTCCTGACTTTC. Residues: CASSATGTRYGANVLTF.

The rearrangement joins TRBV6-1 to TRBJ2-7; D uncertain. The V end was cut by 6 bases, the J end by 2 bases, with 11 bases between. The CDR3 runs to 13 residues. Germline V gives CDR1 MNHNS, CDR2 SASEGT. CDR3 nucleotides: TGTGCCAGCAGCGACCTCGGTGCCTACGAGCAGTACTTC. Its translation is CASSDLGAYEQYF.

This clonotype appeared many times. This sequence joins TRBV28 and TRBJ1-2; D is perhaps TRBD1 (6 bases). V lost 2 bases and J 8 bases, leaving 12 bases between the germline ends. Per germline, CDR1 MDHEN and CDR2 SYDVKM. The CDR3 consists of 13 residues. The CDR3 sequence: CASSLKQGSGYTF. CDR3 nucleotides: TGTGCCAGCAGTTTAAAACAGGGCTCCGGCTACACCTTC.

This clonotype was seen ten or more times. CDR3 residues: CASSQLSSGLYGYTF. The CDR3, as DNA: TGTGCCAGCAGCCAGTTAAGTTCAGGGCTCTATGGCTACACCTTC. The J gene is TRBJ1-2, the V gene TRBV3-1; tentatively, D is TRBD1 (5 bases). Per germline, CDR1 LGHDT and CDR2 YNNKEL (reference sequence). Trimming took 3 bases from V and 4 from J, leaving 15 bases between them. This CDR3 comprises 15 residues.

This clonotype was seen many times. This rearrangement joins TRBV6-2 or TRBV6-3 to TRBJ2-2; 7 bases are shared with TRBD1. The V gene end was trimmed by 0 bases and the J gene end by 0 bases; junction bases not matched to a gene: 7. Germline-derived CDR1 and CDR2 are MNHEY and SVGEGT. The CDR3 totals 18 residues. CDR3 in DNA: TGTGCCAGCAGTTACTCACGATCGGGGACAGCGAACACCGGGGAGCTGTTTTTT. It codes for CASSYSRSGTANTGELFF.

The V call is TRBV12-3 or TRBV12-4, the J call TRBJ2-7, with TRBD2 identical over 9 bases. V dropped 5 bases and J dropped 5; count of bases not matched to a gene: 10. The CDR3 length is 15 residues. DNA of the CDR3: TGTGCCAGCAGTGTCTCGGCGGGAGGGCCCAACGAGCAGTACTTC. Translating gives CASSVSAGGPNEQYF.

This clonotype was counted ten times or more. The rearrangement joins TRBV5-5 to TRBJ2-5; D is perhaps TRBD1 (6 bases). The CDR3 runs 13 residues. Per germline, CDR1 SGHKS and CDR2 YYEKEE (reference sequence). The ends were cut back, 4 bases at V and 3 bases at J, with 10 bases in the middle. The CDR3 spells CASSPEGEETQYF. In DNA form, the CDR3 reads TGTGCCAGCAGCCCTGAGGGGGAAGAGACCCAGTACTTC.

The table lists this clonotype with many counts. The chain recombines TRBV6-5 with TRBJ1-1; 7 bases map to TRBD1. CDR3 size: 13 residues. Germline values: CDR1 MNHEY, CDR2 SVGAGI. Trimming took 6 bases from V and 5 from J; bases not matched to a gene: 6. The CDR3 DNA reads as TGTGCCAGCAGGAGCCGACAGGGTACTGAAGCTTTCTTT. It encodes CASRSRQGTEAFF.